The clone carrying this T cell receptor (beta chain) was picked up a small number of times. Its cognate antigen is unknown. The sample comes from a study of response to subunit inactivated influenza vaccine. Overall study results and limits: Authors suggested each seasonal influenza vaccination recruits few new T cells.

The CDR3 is 16 residues long. Germline V gene data show CDR1 as DFQATT and CDR2 as SNEGSKA (reference sequence). V shed 6 bases and J 3 bases; nucleotides not matched to a gene: 15. TCRdb independently ran MiXCR on the RT-PCR reads; one entry per CDR3 protein. Here the sample spans under 500,000 distinct CDR3 sequences, approximately 11% being singletons. The receptor's source is a man aged 45-60 years who received an inactivated influenza vaccine. The chain joins TRBV20-1 to TRBJ2-3; 7 bases line up with TRBD1. The sequencing here drew on PBMCs from blood, taken more than 35 days after vaccination. CDR3 sequence (DNA): TGCAGTGCGACACTCTTTAAGGGGGCCGTAACAGATACGCAGTATTTT. This encodes CSATLFKGAVTDTQYF.